These T cell receptor beta chains were read from a single sample in a study of blood T cell repertoires in COVID-19. Here immunoSEQ multiplex PCR was the method, and the copy in TCRdb shows in-frame clones only, minus some. The table records approximately 130,000 clones, around 87% of them present only once. The specimen sequenced was peripheral blood. Receptors were obtained from a woman between 50 and 59 years old who had recovered from COVID-19. Both conserved end residues are part of each CDR3. Each record gives: clone size, D gene, J gene, V gene, CDR3 protein, CDR3 DNA. The D gene is left open where the match is weak. A row's size may be missing; if present it is once, few, many or a size class.

- | - | TRBJ2-1 | TRBV5-1 | CASSQPLDNEQFF | TGCGCCAGCAGCCAACCGCTAGACAATGAGCAGTTCTTC
- | TRBD2 | TRBJ2-5 | TRBV5-1 | CASSPLAQETQYF | TGCGCCAGCAGCCCACTAGCGCAAGAGACCCAGTACTTC
- | TRBD1 | TRBJ2-7 | TRBV20-1 | CSASSMPGTGDYEQYF | TGCAGTGCTAGTTCGATGCCCGGGACAGGGGACTACGAGCAGTACTTC
- | - | TRBJ1-4 | TRBV2 | CASSRPGRTNEKLFF | TGTGCCAGCAGTCGCCCAGGGAGGACTAATGAAAAACTGTTTTTT
few | TRBD1 | TRBJ2-3 | TRBV5-4 | CASTQGVGGTDTQYF | TGTGCCAGCACCCAGGGGGTCGGAGGCACAGATACGCAGTATTTT
- | TRBD1 | TRBJ1-2 | TRBV29-1 | CSVVGQGVWGYTF | TGCAGCGTTGTGGGACAGGGGGTTTGGGGCTACACCTTC
- | - | TRBJ1-5 | TRBV10-3 | CAISEPRGMFQPQHF | TGTGCCATCAGTGAGCCGCGAGGGATGTTTCAGCCCCAGCATTTT
- | TRBD1 | TRBJ2-3 | TRBV11-2 | CASRGQGTDTQYF | TGTGCCAGCAGGGGACAGGGGACAGATACGCAGTATTTT
- | - | TRBJ1-1 | TRBV30 | CAWSPQGNTEAFF | TGTGCCTGGAGCCCCCAGGGGAACACTGAAGCTTTCTTT
- | TRBD2 | TRBJ2-7 | TRBV10-2 | CASSPTFSGGAYEQYF | TGCGCCAGCAGCCCTACTTTTAGCGGGGGGGCCTACGAGCAGTACTTC
- | - | TRBJ1-2 | TRBV2 | CASPPSRGGYGYTF | TGTGCCAGCCCCCCCTCTCGGGGGGGATATGGCTACACCTTC
- | TRBD1 | TRBJ2-7 | TRBV2 | CASNTGGSYEQYF | TGTGCCAGCAATACAGGGGGTAGCTACGAGCAGTACTTC
once | TRBD1 | TRBJ1-4 | TRBV5-1 | CASSPRQGGEKLFF | TGCGCCAGCAGCCCCAGACAGGGGGGTGAAAAACTGTTTTTT
- | TRBD1 | TRBJ1-1 | TRBV7-9 | CASSYGTGGTEAFF | TGTGCCAGCAGCTACGGGACAGGGGGCACTGAAGCTTTCTTT
many | - | TRBJ2-5 | TRBV6-2/TRBV6-3 | CASSYGRETQYF | TGTGCCAGCAGTTACGGGAGAGAGACCCAGTACTTC
- | TRBD2 | TRBJ2-3 | TRBV3-1/TRBV3-2 | CASREGLSGDTDTQYF | TGTGCCAGCCGCGAGGGCCTTAGCGGGGACACAGATACGCAGTATTTT
once | TRBD1 | TRBJ2-7 | TRBV2 | CASSQPGQGTYEQYF | TGTGCCAGCAGTCAACCGGGACAGGGGACCTACGAGCAGTACTTC
few | TRBD1 | TRBJ1-1 | TRBV14 | CASNQGGAEAFF | TGTGCCAGCAATCAGGGGGGCGCTGAAGCTTTCTTT
- | - | TRBJ2-2 | TRBV20-1 | CSASRGTGELFF | TGCAGTGCTAGTCGGGGCACCGGGGAGCTGTTTTTT
- | TRBD1 | TRBJ2-7 | TRBV6-2/TRBV6-3 | CASSQGQDKQYF | TGTGCCAGCAGTCAGGGACAGGACAAGCAGTACTTC
- | TRBD1 | TRBJ1-3 | TRBV5-1 | CASSLWRPGTAGNTIYF | TGCGCCAGCAGCTTGTGGCGACCCGGGACAGCTGGAAACACCATATATTTT
- | - | TRBJ2-4 | TRBV19 | CASMPNRRRGGKNIQYF | TGTGCCAGTATGCCGAACCGGCGGAGAGGGGGCAAAAACATTCAGTACTTC
- | TRBD2 | TRBJ2-5 | TRBV7-9 | CASSLSGTSGGGETQYF | TGTGCCAGCAGCTTATCCGGTACTAGCGGGGGTGGGGAGACCCAGTACTTC
- | - | TRBJ2-7 | TRBV5-6 | CASSAYRGSYEQYF | TGTGCCAGCAGCGCATACCGGGGGTCCTACGAGCAGTACTTC
- | TRBD2 | TRBJ2-1 | TRBV4-2 | CASSQVSAGGSYNEQFF | TGTGCCAGCAGCCAAGTTTCGGCGGGGGGGTCTTACAATGAGCAGTTCTTC
- | TRBD1 | TRBJ2-5 | TRBV19 | CASSIAGTGGETQYF | TGTGCCAGTAGTATAGCCGGGACAGGGGGGGAGACCCAGTACTTC
once | - | TRBJ2-2 | TRBV4-1 | CASSQDSGVGELFF | TGCGCCAGCAGCCAAGATAGCGGCGTCGGGGAGCTGTTTTTT
- | - | TRBJ2-7 | TRBV5-1 | CASSLTSTYEQYF | TGCGCCAGCAGCTTGACAAGTACCTACGAGCAGTACTTC
- | TRBD2 | TRBJ2-7 | TRBV30 | CAWRRGLAGYEQYF | TGTGCCTGGAGAAGGGGGCTAGCGGGATACGAGCAGTACTTC
- | TRBD2 | TRBJ2-2 | TRBV18 | CASSPIAGAGELFF | TGTGCCAGCTCACCGATAGCGGGAGCCGGGGAGCTGTTTTTT
- | - | TRBJ1-6 | TRBV5-1 | CASSPEPNSPLHF | TGCGCCAGCAGCCCCGAGCCTAATTCACCCCTCCACTTT
- | TRBD2 | TRBJ2-7 | TRBV27 | CASKLAGSNYEQYF | TGTGCCAGCAAGCTAGCGGGTTCGAACTACGAGCAGTACTTC